One and the same sample provided the 7 T cell receptor beta chains below, sequenced in a study of graft-versus-host responses after intestinal transplantation. No antigen has been identified for these receptors. The repertoire was sequenced with immunoSEQ multiplex PCR; TCRdb's copy has only in-frame clones and lacks some. The table includes tens of thousands of clones, nearly 90% detected once. Specimen: unstimulated CD8+ T cells sorted from spleen or lymph node cells, collected before transplant. These receptors came from a human donor who was the organ donor for an intestinal transplant.

This clone was detected only once. The chain links TRBV19 to TRBJ1-5; 7 nucleotides agree with TRBD1. CDR3 length equals 20 residues. With V trimmed by 0 bases and J by 1 base, 15 bases remained unmatched. Germline CDR1 reads LNHDA; CDR2 reads SQIVND (reference sequence). CDR3: CASSIDWLGQQDRSNQPQHF. CDR3 coding DNA: TGTGCCAGTAGTATAGATTGGTTGGGACAGCAGGACAGGAGCAATCAGCCCCAGCATTTT.

This chain links TRBV6-5 with TRBJ2-5; no clear D. From germline, CDR1 is MNHEY and CDR2 SVGAGI. This CDR3 is 15 amino acids long. The V end lost 0 bases, the J end lost 14 bases, and 22 bases lay between the germline ends. This chain's CDR3 is CASSYSIRELGSSYF. The CDR3 region has the DNA TGTGCCAGCAGTTACTCGATACGAGAGTTGGGCAGTTCCTACTTC.

Details on this clone: The junction shows a germline mismatch at one end, possibly a read error. Other DNA sequences within the sample encode an identical CDR3. The V and J genes are TRBV27 and TRBJ1-1, with 7 bases aligning to TRBD1. The V gene's germline CDR1 is MNHEY and CDR2 SMNVEV (reference sequence). The CDR3 covers 18 residues. CDR3 nucleotide sequence: TGTGCCAGCAGTTTATCGCGACAGGGCATCGGGGATAGCACTGAAGCCTTCTTT. Translating it yields CASSLSRQGIGDSTEAFF.

Points on this clone: The same CDR3 is also encoded by other DNA sequences in this sample. J is TRBJ2-1 and V is TRBV4-3; D is possibly TRBD1 (5 bases). This CDR3 region has 16 residues. Germline V gene sequence: CDR1 LGHNA, CDR2 YSLEER. Trimming removed 1 base from V and 0 bases from J, with 10 bases in between. The CDR3: CASSQVLQGSYNEQFF. The CDR3 bases are TGCGCCAGCAGCCAAGTATTGCAGGGCTCCTACAATGAGCAGTTCTTC.

The rearrangement joins TRBV6-5 to TRBJ2-1, with D tentatively TRBD2 (5 bases). Trimming took 4 bases from V and 0 from J, leaving 13 bases between them. This CDR3 spans 16 amino acids. Germline CDR1 reads MNHEY; CDR2 reads SVGAGI. Here the CDR3 DNA reads TGTGCCAGCAGTTTTACGGACGACTACTCCTACAATGAGCAGTTCTTC. Residues: CASSFTDDYSYNEQFF.

This chain joins TRBV18 and TRBJ1-2; D may be TRBD1 (6 bases). The CDR3 has 15 residues. Germline CDR1 is KGHSH and CDR2 is LQKENI. V lost 4 bases to trimming and J lost 3 bases, with 15 bases between them. CDR3 sequence reads: CASSLDRPLDYGYTF. CDR3 bases: TGTGCCAGCTCACTGGACAGACCTTTAGACTATGGCTACACCTTC.

The chain uses TRBV2 and TRBJ1-6; possible D gene TRBD1, 6 bases. Germline CDR1 SNHLY, CDR2 FYNNEI. The CDR3 extends over 17 amino acids. Trimming took 6 bases from V and 3 from J, leaving 18 bases between them. In nucleotides, the CDR3 is TGTGCCAGCAGGGCGCCGGTGGGAGGGGGCTATAATTCACCCCTCCACTTT. The encoded protein is CASRAPVGGGYNSPLHF.